This TCR beta chain was sequenced in a study of T cell responses to AZD1222 COVID-19 vaccine. J was trimmed by 0 bases and V by 4 bases; bases with no gene match: 8. The CDR3 consists of 16 residues. The germline V gene encodes CDR1 LNHDA and CDR2 SQIVND (reference sequence). Assay: immunoSEQ multiplex PCR; the TCRdb copy retains only in-frame clones and omits some. The sample shows 120,000 or so clones, over 75% of them seen only once. J is TRBJ1-1 and V is TRBV19; the match to TRBD1 covers 7 bases. This receptor was obtained from an adult in good health. This sample comprised peripheral blood, obtained on day 0 of AZD1222 vaccination. The CDR3 reads CASSTRTGPMNTEAFF. The CDR3 DNA is TGTGCCAGTAGTACCCGGACAGGACCTATGAACACTGAAGCTTTCTTT.